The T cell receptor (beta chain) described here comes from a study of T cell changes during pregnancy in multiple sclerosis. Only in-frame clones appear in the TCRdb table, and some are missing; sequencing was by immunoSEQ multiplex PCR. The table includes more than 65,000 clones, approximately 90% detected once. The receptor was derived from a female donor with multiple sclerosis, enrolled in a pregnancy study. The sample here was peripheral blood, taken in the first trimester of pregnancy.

CDR3 coding DNA: TGTGCCAGTAGTGCGACAGGGACTAATGAAAAACTGTTTTTT. Protein sequence: CASSATGTNEKLFF. The rearrangement uses TRBV19 and TRBJ1-4; 7 bases are a match to TRBD1. The CDR3 totals 14 residues. From germline, CDR1 is LNHDA and CDR2 SQIVND (reference sequence). Trimming at V came to 5 bases and at J to 2 bases, leaving 2 bases not matched to a gene. The full variable domain, in which reference TRBV19 and TRBJ1-4 provide the parts outside the CDR3, is DGGITQSPKYLFRKEGQNVTLSCEQNLNHDAMYWYRQDPGQGLRLIYYSQIVNDFQKGDIAEGYSVSREKKESFPLTVTSAQKNPTAFYLCASSATGTNEKLFFGSGTQLSVL.